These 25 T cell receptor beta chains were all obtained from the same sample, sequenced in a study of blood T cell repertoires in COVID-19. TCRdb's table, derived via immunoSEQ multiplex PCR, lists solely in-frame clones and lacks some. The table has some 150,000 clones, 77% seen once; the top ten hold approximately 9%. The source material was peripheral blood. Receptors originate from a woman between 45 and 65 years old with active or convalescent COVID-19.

The CDR3 region is CASSFSPPGETTEAFF. CDR3 coding DNA: TGTGCCAGCAGCTTTTCCCCCCCAGGGGAAACCACTGAAGCTTTCTTT. V usage is TRBV5-5 and J usage is TRBJ1-1; D may be TRBD1 (6 bases). Trimming removed 2 bases at V and 4 bases at J, with 18 bases between. The CDR3 sequence is 16 residues long. Germline V CDR1 and CDR2: SGHKS, YYEKEE (reference sequence).

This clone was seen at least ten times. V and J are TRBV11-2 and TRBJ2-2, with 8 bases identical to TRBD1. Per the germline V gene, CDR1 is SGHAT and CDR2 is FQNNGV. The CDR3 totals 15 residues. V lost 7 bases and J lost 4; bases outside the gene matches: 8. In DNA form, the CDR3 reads TGTGCCAGCAAATCCGGGACAGGCGCCACCGGGGAGCTGTTTTTT. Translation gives CASKSGTGATGELFF.

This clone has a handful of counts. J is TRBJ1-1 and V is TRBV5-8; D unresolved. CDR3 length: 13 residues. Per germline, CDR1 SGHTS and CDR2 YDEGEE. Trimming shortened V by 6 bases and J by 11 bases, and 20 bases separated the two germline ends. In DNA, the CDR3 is TGTGCCAGCAAAGTGGGAGAGCGGGTGACTGCTTTCTTT. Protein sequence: CASKVGERVTAFF.

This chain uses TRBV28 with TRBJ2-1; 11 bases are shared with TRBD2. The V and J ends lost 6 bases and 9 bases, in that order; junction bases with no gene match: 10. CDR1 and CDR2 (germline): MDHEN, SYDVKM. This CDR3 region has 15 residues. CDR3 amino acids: CASRGTSGSRSEQFF. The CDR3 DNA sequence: TGTGCCAGCAGGGGCACTAGCGGGAGTCGGAGTGAGCAGTTCTTC.

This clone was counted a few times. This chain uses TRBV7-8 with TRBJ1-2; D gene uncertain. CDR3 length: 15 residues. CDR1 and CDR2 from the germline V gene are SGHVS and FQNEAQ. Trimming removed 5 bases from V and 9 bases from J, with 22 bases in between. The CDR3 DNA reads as TGTGCCAGCAGCCACTCCAGAGGGCCGGCCCTGCGCTACACCTTC. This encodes CASSHSRGPALRYTF.

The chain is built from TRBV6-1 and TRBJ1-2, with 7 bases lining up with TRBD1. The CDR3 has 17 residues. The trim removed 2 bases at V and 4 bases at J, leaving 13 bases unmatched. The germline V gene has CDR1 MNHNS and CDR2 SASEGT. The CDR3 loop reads CASSEYLSGQSTYGYTF. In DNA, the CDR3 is TGTGCCAGCAGTGAATACCTCTCGGGACAGTCCACCTATGGCTACACCTTC.

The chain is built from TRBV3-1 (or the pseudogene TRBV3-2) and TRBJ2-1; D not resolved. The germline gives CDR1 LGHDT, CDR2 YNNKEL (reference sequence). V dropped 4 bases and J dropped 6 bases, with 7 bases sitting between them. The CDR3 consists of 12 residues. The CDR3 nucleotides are TGTGCCAGCAGCCCGGTTGGCAATGAGCAGTTCTTC. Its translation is CASSPVGNEQFF.

CDR3 residues: CASSPYNQPQHF. In DNA form, the CDR3 reads TGTGCCAGTAGTCCGTATAATCAGCCCCAGCATTTT. This chain joins TRBV19 and TRBJ1-5; D is ambiguous. Germline values: CDR1 LNHDA, CDR2 SQIVND (reference sequence). The CDR3 is made up of 12 amino acids. Trimming cost V 5 bases and J 4 bases, with 6 bases left between them.

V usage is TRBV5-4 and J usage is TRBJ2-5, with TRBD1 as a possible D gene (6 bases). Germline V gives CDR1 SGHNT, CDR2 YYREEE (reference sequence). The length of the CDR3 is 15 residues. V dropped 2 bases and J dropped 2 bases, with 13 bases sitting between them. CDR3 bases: TGTGCCAGCAGCTTACCCAGGGGTAATCAAGAGACCCAGTACTTC. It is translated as CASSLPRGNQETQYF.

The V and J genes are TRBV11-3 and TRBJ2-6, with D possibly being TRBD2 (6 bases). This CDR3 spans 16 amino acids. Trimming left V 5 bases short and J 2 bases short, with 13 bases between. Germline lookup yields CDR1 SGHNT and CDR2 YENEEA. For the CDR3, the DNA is TGTGCCAGCAGCCGGGACTGGTTGGCTGGGGCCAACGTCCTGACTTTC. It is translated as CASSRDWLAGANVLTF. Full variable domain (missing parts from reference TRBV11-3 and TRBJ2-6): EAGVVQSPRYKIIEKKQPVAFWCNPISGHNTLYWYLQNLGQGPELLIRYENEEAVDDSQLPKDRFSAERLKGVDSTLKIQPAELGDSAVYLCASSRDWLAGANVLTFGAGSRLTVL.

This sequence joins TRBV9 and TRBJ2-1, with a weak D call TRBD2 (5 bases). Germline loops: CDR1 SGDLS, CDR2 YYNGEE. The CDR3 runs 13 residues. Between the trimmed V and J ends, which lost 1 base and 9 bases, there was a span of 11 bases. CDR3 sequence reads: CASSVISEGEQFF. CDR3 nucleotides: TGTGCCAGCAGCGTAATCAGCGAGGGTGAGCAGTTCTTC.

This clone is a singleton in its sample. This chain's CDR3 is CASSPTRGPGYTF. The CDR3 nucleotides are TGTGCCAGCAGCCCCACGAGGGGGCCCGGCTACACCTTC. V is TRBV6-5 and J is TRBJ1-2; 7 bases match TRBD1. The CDR3 consists of 13 residues. Germline V lookup: CDR1 MNHEY, CDR2 SVGAGI. V dropped 6 bases and J dropped 8; count of bases not matched to a gene: 9.

CDR3 residues: CASSRTGREFF. The CDR3 coding sequence is TGTGCCAGCAGCCGGACAGGCAGGGAGTTCTTC. This rearrangement joins TRBV6-5 to TRBJ2-1; 7 nucleotides agree with TRBD1. Germline CDR1 and CDR2: MNHEY and SVGAGI. V lost 6 bases and J lost 14; bases outside the gene matches: 7. The CDR3 loop spans 11 amino acids.

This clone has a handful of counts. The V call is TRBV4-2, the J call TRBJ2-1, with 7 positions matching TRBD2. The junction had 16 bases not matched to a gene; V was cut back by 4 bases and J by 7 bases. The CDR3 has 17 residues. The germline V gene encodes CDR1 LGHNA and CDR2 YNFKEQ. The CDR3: CASSLGGGRANVNEQFF. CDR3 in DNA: TGTGCCAGCAGCCTTGGAGGAGGGAGGGCTAATGTAAATGAGCAGTTCTTC.

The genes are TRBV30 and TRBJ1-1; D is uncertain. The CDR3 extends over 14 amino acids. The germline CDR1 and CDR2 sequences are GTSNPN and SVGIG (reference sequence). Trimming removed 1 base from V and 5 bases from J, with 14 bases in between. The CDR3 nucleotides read TGTGCCTGGAGTGGAGACACACGTGGTACTGAAGCTTTCTTT. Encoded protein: CAWSGDTRGTEAFF.

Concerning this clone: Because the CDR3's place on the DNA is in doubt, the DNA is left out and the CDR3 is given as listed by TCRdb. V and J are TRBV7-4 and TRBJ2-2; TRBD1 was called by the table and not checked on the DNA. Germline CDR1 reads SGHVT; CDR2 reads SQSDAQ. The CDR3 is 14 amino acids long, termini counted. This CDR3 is CASYGQGEPGSCFF.

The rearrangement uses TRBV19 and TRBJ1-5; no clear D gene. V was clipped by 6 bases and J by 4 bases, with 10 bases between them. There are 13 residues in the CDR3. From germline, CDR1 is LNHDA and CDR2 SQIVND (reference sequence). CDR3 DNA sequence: TGTGCCAGTAGCAAATCGGGTAATCAGCCCCAGCATTTT. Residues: CASSKSGNQPQHF.

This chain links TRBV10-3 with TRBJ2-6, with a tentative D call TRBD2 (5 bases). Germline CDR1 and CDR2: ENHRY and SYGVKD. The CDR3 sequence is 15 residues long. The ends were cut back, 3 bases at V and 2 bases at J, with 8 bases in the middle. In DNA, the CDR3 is TGTGCCATCAGTGACGGAGGCGCTGGGGCCAACGTCCTGACTTTC. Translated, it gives CAISDGGAGANVLTF.

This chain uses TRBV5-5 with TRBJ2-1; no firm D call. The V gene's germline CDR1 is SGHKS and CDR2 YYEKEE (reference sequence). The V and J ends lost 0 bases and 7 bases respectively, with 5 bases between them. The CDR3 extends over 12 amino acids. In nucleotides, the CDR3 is TGTGCCAGCAGCTTGGACTTAAATGAGCAGTTCTTC. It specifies CASSLDLNEQFF.

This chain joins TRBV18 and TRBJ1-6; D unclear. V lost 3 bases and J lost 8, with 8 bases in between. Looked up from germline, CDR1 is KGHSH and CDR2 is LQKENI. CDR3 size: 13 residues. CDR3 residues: CASSPTTYSPLHF. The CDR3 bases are TGTGCCAGCTCACCGACAACCTATTCACCCCTCCACTTT.

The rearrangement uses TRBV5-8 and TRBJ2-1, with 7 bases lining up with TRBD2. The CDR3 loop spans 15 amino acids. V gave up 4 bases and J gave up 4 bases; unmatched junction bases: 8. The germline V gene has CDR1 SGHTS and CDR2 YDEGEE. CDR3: CASSDRDYSYNEQFF. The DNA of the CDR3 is TGTGCCAGCAGCGACCGGGACTACTCTTACAATGAGCAGTTCTTC.

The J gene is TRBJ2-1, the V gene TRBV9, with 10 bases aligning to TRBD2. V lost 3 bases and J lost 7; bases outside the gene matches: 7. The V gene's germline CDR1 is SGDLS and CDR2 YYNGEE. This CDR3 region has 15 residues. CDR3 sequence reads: CASSGGTSAGNEQFF. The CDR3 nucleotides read TGTGCCAGCAGCGGGGGGACTAGCGCTGGAAATGAGCAGTTCTTC.

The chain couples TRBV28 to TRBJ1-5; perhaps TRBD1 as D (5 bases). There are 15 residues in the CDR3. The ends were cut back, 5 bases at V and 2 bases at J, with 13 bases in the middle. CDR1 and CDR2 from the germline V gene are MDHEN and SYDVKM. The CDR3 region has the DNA TGTGCCAGCAGTGTAACAGGCGGGGGCAATCAGCCCCAGCATTTT. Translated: CASSVTGGGNQPQHF.

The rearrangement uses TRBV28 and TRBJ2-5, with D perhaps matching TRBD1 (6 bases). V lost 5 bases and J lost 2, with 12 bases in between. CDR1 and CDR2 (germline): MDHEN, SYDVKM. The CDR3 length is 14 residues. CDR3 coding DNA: TGTGCCAGCAGTGTACAGGGACATCAAGAGACCCAGTACTTC. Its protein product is CASSVQGHQETQYF. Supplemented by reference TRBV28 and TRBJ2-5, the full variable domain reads DVKVTQSSRYLVKRTGEKVFLECVQDMDHENMFWYRQDPGLGLRLIYFSYDVKMKEKGDIPEGYSVSREKKERFSLILESASTNQTSMYLCASSVQGHQETQYFGPGTRLLVL.

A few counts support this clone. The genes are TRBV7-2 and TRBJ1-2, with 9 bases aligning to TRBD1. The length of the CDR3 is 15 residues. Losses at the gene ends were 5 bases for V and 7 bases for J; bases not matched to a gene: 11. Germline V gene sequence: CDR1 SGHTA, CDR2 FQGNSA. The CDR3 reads CASSPNGDRVAGYTF. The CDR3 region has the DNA TGTGCCAGCAGCCCCAACGGGGACAGGGTGGCTGGCTACACCTTC.